This T cell receptor beta chain was recovered during a study of CD8 T cells in ankylosing spondylitis. Trimming shortened V by 2 bases and J by 6 bases, and 11 bases separated the two germline ends. The CDR3 has 14 residues. Germline V gives CDR1 SGDLS, CDR2 YYNGEE. This clonotype was counted many times. TCRdb processed the 5' RACE reads anew with MiXCR; each CDR3 protein has one entry. Found here are approximately 190,000 distinct CDR3 sequences, 10% to 15% of them singletons; the top ten hold approximately 9.9%. This chain links TRBV9 with TRBJ1-4; maybe TRBD1 (5 bases). The clonotype was recovered from a female donor with ankylosing spondylitis or in good health (not recorded which). Sequenced: blood, either unsorted or a sorted T cell fraction (not recorded which). CDR3 nucleotide sequence: TGTGCCAGCAGCGTCGGGGCCAGTCATGAAAAACTGTTTTTT. Translating gives CASSVGASHEKLFF.